Listed below are T cell receptor beta chains from one sample, sequenced in a study of identical twins. TCRdb re-derived calls from the 5' RACE reads in MiXCR, one entry per CDR3 protein. The profile shows about 1.7 million distinct CDR3 sequences, around 33% of them singletons. The sequencing input was cord blood. These receptors all come from a newborn girl in good health. The CDR3 runs from the conserved cysteine through the conserved F or W. D genes are given only for firm matches. Clone size, where shown, is once, few, many, or a class for clones that have expanded.

d_call,v_call,j_call,clone_size,cdr3_aa,cdr3_nt
TRBD2,TRBV4-1,TRBJ2-3,.,CASSQDHRSGGVTDTQYF,TGCGCCAGCAGCCAAGATCATCGGAGCGGGGGGGTCACAGATACGCAGTATTTT
TRBD2,TRBV2,TRBJ2-5,few,CASKRSSGNQETQYF,TGTGCCAGCAAGAGGTCTAGCGGCAACCAAGAGACCCAGTACTTC
.,TRBV6-1,TRBJ1-2,few,CASSEDWRLTGYYGYTF,TGTGCCAGCAGTGAAGACTGGCGTCTTACAGGCTACTATGGCTACACCTTC
TRBD2,TRBV5-6,TRBJ2-7,few,CASSCGSGSSYEQYF,TGTGCCAGCAGCTGTGGTAGCGGGAGCTCCTACGAGCAGTACTTC
.,TRBV21-1,TRBJ1-1,.,CANPTGGNTEAFF,TGTGCCAACCCTACAGGGGGCAACACTGAAGCTTTCTTT
TRBD1,TRBV29-1,TRBJ1-2,many,CSVGDRGYTF,TGCAGCGTTGGGGACAGGGGCTACACCTTC
.,TRBV3-1,TRBJ2-7,.,CASSRNRPAYEQYF,TGTGCCAGCAGCCGGAATAGGCCGGCCTACGAGCAGTACTTC
.,TRBV7-2,TRBJ1-6,.,CASSLVSDSPLHF,TGTGCCAGCAGCTTAGTATCTGATTCACCCCTCCACTTT
.,TRBV5-1,TRBJ1-2,.,CASSLGLAYGYTF,TGCGCCAGCAGCCTCGGCTTGGCCTATGGCTACACCTTC
.,TRBV5-5,TRBJ1-1,few,CASSLGQLYTEAFF,TGTGCCAGCAGCTTGGGACAGCTTTACACTGAAGCTTTCTTT
.,TRBV20-1,TRBJ1-6,.,CSARLMGSSYNSPLHF,TGCAGTGCTAGACTTATGGGGAGCTCCTATAATTCACCCCTCCACTTT
TRBD2,TRBV27,TRBJ2-1,few,CASSFLGSGGANEQFF,TGTGCCAGCAGTTTTCTAGGGAGCGGGGGGGCCAATGAGCAGTTCTTC
.,TRBV20-1,TRBJ2-1,.,CSAREGPLGHEQFF,TGCAGTGCTAGGGAAGGCCCTCTGGGACATGAGCAGTTCTTC
.,TRBV20-1,TRBJ1-2,few,CSSHDGGRYGYTF,TGCAGTTCACATGACGGGGGCCGCTATGGCTACACCTTC
.,TRBV12-3/TRBV12-4,TRBJ2-7,.,CASSRTEGIYEQYF,TGTGCCAGCAGTCGGACAGAGGGTATCTACGAGCAGTACTTC
.,TRBV2,TRBJ2-7,many,CASGSLFSYEQYF,TGTGCCAGCGGAAGCCTATTCTCCTACGAGCAGTACTTC
TRBD2,TRBV11-2,TRBJ2-1,.,CASSLIGLAGPNEQFF,TGTGCCAGCAGCTTAATAGGACTAGCGGGACCCAATGAGCAGTTCTTC
TRBD1,TRBV5-6,TRBJ1-2,many,CASSFGTGDYGYTF,TGTGCCAGCAGCTTCGGGACAGGAGATTATGGCTACACCTTC
.,TRBV29-1,TRBJ2-3,.,CSVSGVNPYTQYF,TGCAGCGTTTCAGGGGTTAATCCTTATACGCAGTATTTT
.,TRBV12-3/TRBV12-4,TRBJ2-3,.,CASRGTRADAQYF,TGTGCCAGCAGGGGGACGCGAGCAGATGCGCAGTATTTT
TRBD1,TRBV20-1,TRBJ1-5,.,CSARATGWVQPQHF,TGCAGTGCTAGAGCGACAGGGTGGGTTCAGCCCCAGCATTTT
.,TRBV18,TRBJ2-5,few,CASSPQRQETQYF,TGTGCCAGCTCACCGCAGAGGCAAGAGACCCAGTACTTC